This TCR beta chain was observed in a study of blood T cell repertoires in COVID-19. Across the study: COVID-19 samples from acute and convalescent phases originated in the United States, Italy and Spain. In each case, the material was cDNA or gDNA derived from T cells, B-cell-depleted T cells, or PBMCs.

Trimming pared 4 bases from V and 1 base from J, leaving 14 bases between. CDR1 is SGHTS, CDR2 YDEGEE, per germline. The CDR3 length is 15 residues. In the study's own analysis: It was from reference gene primer amplification that nucleated cell counts were estimated. Assay used: immunoSEQ multiplex PCR; TCRdb lists only in-frame clones, some missing. The DNA gave D and trimming, while V, J and clone size come from that table. This sample yields 470,000 or so clones, of which 80% to 90% are seen a single time; about 4.3% belongs to the top ten. The source is a woman aged 25 to 39 with acute or convalescent COVID-19. The V gene is TRBV5-8, the J gene TRBJ2-5; a possible D gene is TRBD1 (5 bases). Sample: peripheral blood. The CDR3 DNA reads as TGTGCCAGCAGCCAAGGAACCGACAGCCAAGAGACCCAGTACTTC. The encoded protein is CASSQGTDSQETQYF.